The present T cell receptor (beta chain) was sequenced within a study of lymphopenia after photon versus proton radiotherapy. Repertoires were generated with immunoSEQ multiplex PCR, while TCRdb's copy carries only in-frame clones and drops some. Of more than 70,000 clones listed, about 86% are singletons. The CDR3 is made up of 15 amino acids. CDR1 is SGDLS, CDR2 YYNGEE, per germline. The V segment lost 1 base and the J segment 7 bases; nucleotides outside the gene matches: 5. Overall study results and limits: Relative stability marked proton patients; photon patients lost diversity and naive cells. After the lymphocyte nadir, photon-treated repertoires showed oligoclonal expansion, especially of CD8+ Temra cells. Authors raise, but do not show, better survival with proton therapy.

On this clone: Its antigen remains unknown.

This sequence joins TRBV9 and TRBJ2-1; 10 bases line up with TRBD2. The sample was peripheral blood, taken from a patient treated with proton-based radiotherapy. The receptor was isolated from a man aged 60 to 75 with pancreatic cancer. CDR3 coding DNA: TGTGCCAGCAGCGTAAGATTAGCGGGAGGTAATGAGCAGTTCTTC. Protein product: CASSVRLAGGNEQFF.